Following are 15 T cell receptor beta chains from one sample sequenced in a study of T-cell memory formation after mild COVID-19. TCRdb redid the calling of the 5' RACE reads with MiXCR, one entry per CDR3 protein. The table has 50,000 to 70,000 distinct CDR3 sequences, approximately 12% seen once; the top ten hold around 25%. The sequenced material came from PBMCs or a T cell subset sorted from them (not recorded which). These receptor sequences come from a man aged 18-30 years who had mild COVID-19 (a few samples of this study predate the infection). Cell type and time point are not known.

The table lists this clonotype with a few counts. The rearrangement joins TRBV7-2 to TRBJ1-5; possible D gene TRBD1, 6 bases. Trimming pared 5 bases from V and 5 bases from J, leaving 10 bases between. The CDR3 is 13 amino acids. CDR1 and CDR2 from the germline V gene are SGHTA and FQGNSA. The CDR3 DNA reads TGTGCCAGCAGCGGGGGCAGGGATCAGCCCCAGCATTTT. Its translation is CASSGGRDQPQHF.

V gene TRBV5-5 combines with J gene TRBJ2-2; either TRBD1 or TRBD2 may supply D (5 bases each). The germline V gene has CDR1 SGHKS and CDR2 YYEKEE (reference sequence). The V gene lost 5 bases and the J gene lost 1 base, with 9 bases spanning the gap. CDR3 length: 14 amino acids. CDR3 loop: CASSMGVNTGELFF. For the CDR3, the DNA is TGTGCCAGCAGTATGGGGGTGAACACCGGGGAGCTGTTTTTT.

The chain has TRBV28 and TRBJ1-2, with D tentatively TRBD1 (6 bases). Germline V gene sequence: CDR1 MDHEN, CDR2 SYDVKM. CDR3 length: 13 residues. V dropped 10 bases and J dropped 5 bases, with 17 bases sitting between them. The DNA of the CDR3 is TGTGCCACTTCGCCAGGGGAGAGATATGGCTACACCTTC. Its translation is CATSPGERYGYTF.

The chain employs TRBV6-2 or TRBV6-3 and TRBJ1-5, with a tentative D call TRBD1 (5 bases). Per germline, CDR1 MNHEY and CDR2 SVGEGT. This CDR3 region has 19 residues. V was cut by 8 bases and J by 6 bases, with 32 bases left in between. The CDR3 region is CASSSGEQDAGFVTQPQHF. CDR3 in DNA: TGTGCCAGCTCATCGGGTGAACAGGACGCAGGTTTTGTAACTCAGCCCCAGCATTTT.

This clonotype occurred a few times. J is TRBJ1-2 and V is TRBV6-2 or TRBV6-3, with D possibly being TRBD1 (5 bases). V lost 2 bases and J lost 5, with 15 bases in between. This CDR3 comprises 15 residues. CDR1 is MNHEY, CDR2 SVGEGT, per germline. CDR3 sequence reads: CASSYRDRLLYGYTF. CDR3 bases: TGTGCCAGCAGTTACCGGGACCGCTTACTTTATGGCTACACCTTC.

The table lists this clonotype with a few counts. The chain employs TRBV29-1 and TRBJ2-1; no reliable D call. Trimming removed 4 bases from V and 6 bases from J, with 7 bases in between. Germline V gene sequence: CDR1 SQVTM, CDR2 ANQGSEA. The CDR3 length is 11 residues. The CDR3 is CSVAQSNEQFF. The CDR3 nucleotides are TGCAGCGTTGCACAGAGCAATGAGCAGTTCTTC.

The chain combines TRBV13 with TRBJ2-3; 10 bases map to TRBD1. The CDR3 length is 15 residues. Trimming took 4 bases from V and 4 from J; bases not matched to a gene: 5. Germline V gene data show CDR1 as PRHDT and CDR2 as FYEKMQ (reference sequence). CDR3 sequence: CASSSRDRGADTQYF. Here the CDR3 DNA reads TGTGCCAGCAGCTCCCGGGACAGGGGTGCAGATACGCAGTATTTT.

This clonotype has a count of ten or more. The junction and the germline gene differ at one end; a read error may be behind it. The CDR3 nucleotides read TGTGCCAGCAGTTTCTCAGGGGAAGAGACCCAGTACTTC. Protein product: CASSFSGEETQYF. The V and J genes are TRBV5-1 and TRBJ2-5, with a possible D match to TRBD1 (6 bases). The CDR3 spans 13 residues. The germline V gene encodes CDR1 SGHRS and CDR2 YFSETQ.

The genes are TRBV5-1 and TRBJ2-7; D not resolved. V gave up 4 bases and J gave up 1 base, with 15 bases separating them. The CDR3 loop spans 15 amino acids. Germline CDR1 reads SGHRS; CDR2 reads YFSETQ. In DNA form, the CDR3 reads TGCGCCAGCAGCCCCTATGACGTTTCTTCCTACGAGCAGTACTTC. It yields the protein CASSPYDVSSYEQYF.

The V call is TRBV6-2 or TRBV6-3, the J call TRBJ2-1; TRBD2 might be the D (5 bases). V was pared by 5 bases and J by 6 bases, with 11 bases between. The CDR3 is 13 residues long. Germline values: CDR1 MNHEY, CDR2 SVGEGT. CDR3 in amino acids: CASSPGSLNEQFF. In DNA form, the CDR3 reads TGTGCCAGCAGTCCGGGGAGCCTCAATGAGCAGTTCTTC.

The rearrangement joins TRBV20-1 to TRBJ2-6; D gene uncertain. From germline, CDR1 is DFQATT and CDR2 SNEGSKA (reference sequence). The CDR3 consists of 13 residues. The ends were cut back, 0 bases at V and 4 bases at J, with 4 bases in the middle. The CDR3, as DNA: TGCAGTGCTAGAGATCCAGGGGCCAACGTCCTGACTTTC. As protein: CSARDPGANVLTF.

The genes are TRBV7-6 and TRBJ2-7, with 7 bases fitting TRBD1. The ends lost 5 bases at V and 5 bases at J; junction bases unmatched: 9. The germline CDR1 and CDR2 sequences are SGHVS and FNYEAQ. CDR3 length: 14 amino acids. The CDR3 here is CASSLRTGRDEQYF. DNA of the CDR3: TGTGCCAGCAGCCTCCGGACAGGTCGGGACGAGCAGTACTTC.

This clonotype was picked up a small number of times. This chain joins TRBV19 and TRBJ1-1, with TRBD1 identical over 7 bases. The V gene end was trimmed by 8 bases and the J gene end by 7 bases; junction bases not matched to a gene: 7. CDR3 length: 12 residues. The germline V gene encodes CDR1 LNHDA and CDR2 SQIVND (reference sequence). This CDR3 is CASDDRDFEAFF. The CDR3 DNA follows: TGTGCCAGTGATGACAGGGACTTTGAAGCTTTCTTT.

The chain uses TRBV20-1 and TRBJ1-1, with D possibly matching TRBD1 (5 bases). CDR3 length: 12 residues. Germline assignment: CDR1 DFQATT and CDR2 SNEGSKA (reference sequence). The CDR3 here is CSPGTWVPEAFF. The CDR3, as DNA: TGCAGCCCGGGGACCTGGGTCCCTGAAGCTTTCTTT.

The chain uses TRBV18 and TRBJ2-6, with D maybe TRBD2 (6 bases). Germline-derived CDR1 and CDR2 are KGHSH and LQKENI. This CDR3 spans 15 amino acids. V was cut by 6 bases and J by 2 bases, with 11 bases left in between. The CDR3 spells CASSSTGAGANVLTF. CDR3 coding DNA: TGTGCCAGCTCTTCAACGGGGGCTGGGGCCAACGTCCTGACTTTC. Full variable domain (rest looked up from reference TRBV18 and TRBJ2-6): NAGVMQNPRHLVRRRGQEARLRCSPMKGHSHVYWYRQLPEEGLKFMVYLQKENIIDESGMPKERFSAEFPKEGPSILRIQQVVRGDSAAYFCASSSTGAGANVLTFGAGSRLTVL.